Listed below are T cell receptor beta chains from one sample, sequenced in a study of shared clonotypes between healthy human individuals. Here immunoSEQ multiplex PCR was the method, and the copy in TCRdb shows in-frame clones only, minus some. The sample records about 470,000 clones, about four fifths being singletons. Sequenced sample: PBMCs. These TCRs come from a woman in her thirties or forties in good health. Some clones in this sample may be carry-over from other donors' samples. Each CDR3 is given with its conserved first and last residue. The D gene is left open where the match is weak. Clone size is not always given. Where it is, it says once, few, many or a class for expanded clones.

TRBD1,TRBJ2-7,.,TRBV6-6,TGTGCCAGCAGGCCTCCGGGACAGGCAGCATACGAGCAGTACTTC,CASRPPGQAAYEQYF
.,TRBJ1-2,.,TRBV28,TGTGCCAGCAGTTTATCCGGACAGATCTATGGCTACACCTTC,CASSLSGQIYGYTF
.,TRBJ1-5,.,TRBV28,TGTGCCACTTCGGACGTTCGCAATCAGCCCCAGCATTTT,CATSDVRNQPQHF
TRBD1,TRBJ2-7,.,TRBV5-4,TGTGCCAGCAGCCTCGGACAGGGCCCCCTCTACGAGCAGTACTTC,CASSLGQGPLYEQYF
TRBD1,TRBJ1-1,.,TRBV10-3,TGTGCCATCAGTGAAAAAGACAGGGAAACTGAAGCTTTCTTT,CAISEKDRETEAFF
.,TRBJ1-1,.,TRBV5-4,TGTGCCAGCAGGCGGAGGGGGGGGAACACTGAAGCTTTCTTT,CASRRRGGNTEAFF
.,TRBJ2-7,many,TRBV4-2,TGTGCCAGCAGCGACATGGGAAGACAGACCGGAGGGAACGAGCAGTACTTC,CASSDMGRQTGGNEQYF
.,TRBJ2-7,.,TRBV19,TGTGCCAGTAGCCCCTCCACGCCTACCGAGCAGTACTTC,CASSPSTPTEQYF
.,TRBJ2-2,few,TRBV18,TGTGCCAGCTCACCACCGGAGGGGGTTAGCGGCACCGGGGAGCTGTTTTTT,CASSPPEGVSGTGELFF
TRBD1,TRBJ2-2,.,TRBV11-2,TGTGCCAGCTGCCGGATACAGGGGTCCACCGGGGAGCTGTTTTTT,CASCRIQGSTGELFF
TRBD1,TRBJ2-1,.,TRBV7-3,TGTGCCAGCGGACAGGGTATCCACAATGAGCAGTTCTTC,CASGQGIHNEQFF
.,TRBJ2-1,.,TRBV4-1,TGCGCCAGCAGCCCTTTCTGGGTCGCGCATGAGCAGTTCTTC,CASSPFWVAHEQFF
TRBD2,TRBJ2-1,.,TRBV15,TGTGCCACCAGCCTAGCGGACCTCTCCTACAATGAGCAGTTCTTC,CATSLADLSYNEQFF
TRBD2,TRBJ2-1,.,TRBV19,TGTGCCAGTAGTATTCTCGGTCTAGCGGGAGCTAGCCCTAACAATGAGCAGTTCTTC,CASSILGLAGASPNNEQFF
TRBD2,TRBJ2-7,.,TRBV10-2,TGCGCCAGCAGTCGGTCCGGGACTAGCGGGATCTACGAGCAGTACTTC,CASSRSGTSGIYEQYF
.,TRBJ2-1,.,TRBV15,TGTGCCACCAGCAGTCGGCTAGTCAATGAGCAGTTCTTC,CATSSRLVNEQFF
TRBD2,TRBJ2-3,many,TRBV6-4,TGTGCCAGCAGCCTACGGACTAGGGCCACAGATACGCAGTATTTT,CASSLRTRATDTQYF
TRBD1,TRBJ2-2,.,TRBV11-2,TGTGCCAGCAGCTTAGGAGGGACAGGGACCAACGGGGAGCTGTTTTTT,CASSLGGTGTNGELFF
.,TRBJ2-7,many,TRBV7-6,TGTGCCAGCAGCTTAAATCGTCCAGCTCCTTCCCCGGGAGCCTTTACCTACGAGCAGTACTTC,CASSLNRPAPSPGAFTYEQYF
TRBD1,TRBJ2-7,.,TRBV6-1,TGTGCCAGCAGTGAATTGAGGGGGCCCTACGAGCAGTACTTC,CASSELRGPYEQYF
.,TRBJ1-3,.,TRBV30,TGTGCCTGGAGTGCCCGCTGGGGCAGGGGAGGAAACACCATATATTTT,CAWSARWGRGGNTIYF
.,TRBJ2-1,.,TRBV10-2,TGCGCCAGCAGTGAGGCGGGAACGGGGAATGAGCAGTTCTTC,CASSEAGTGNEQFF
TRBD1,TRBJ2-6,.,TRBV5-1,TGCGCCAGCAGCTACGCCGGGGACAGAACTGGGGCCAACGTCCTGACTTTC,CASSYAGDRTGANVLTF
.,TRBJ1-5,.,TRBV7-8,TGTGCCAGCACCCTCGGTGCGACGGGGGGGCAGCCCCAGCATTTT,CASTLGATGGQPQHF
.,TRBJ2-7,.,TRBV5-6,TGTGCCAGCAGCCCGTTACACAGGCAGGAAACCGAGCAGTACTTC,CASSPLHRQETEQYF
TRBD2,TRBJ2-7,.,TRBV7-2,TGTGCCAGCAGCTTAGAGTCTAGCGGAGGAAGGGAGCAGTACTTC,CASSLESSGGREQYF
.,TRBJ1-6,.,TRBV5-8,TGTGCCAGCAGCTTGCAGGGTGGTAATTCACCCCTCCACTTT,CASSLQGGNSPLHF
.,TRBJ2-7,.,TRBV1,TGCACCAGCAGCCAAGATTTGGCTAGCGGTTACGAGCAGTACTTC,CTSSQDLASGYEQYF
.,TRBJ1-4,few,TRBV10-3,TGTGCCATCAGTGATTCGTGGGACGGTAAACTGTTTTTT,CAISDSWDGKLFF
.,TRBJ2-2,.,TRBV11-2,TGTGCCAGCAGCTTGAGCACCCCGACCGGGGAGCTGTTTTTT,CASSLSTPTGELFF
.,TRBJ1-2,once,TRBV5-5,TGTGCCAGCAGTTCAGGGTTTAACTATGGCTACACCTTC,CASSSGFNYGYTF
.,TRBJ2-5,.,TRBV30,TGTGCCTGGAGTGTAGGGTTTTCGGCAAAAGAGACCCAGTACTTC,CAWSVGFSAKETQYF
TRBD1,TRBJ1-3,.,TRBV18,TGTGCCAGCTCACGGGAGACAGGGGGCGATGGAAACACCATATATTTT,CASSRETGGDGNTIYF
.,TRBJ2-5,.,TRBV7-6,TGTGCCAGCAGCCCTCGAGCCCACCAAGAGACCCAGTACTTC,CASSPRAHQETQYF
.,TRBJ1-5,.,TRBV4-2,TGTGCCAGCAGCCAAGATCTCTTAGGGGGCAATCAGCCCCAGCATTTT,CASSQDLLGGNQPQHF
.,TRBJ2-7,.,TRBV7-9,TGTGCCAGCAGCTCAGGATTCTCCTACGAGCAGTACTTC,CASSSGFSYEQYF